This is a list of T cell receptor beta chains from one sample in a study of cytomegalovirus exposure and HLA in healthy donors. Profiling relied on immunoSEQ multiplex PCR, and the TCRdb table lists in-frame clones only, not all of them. The table lists about 160,000 clones, about 75% of them singletons. The sequencing sample was made of PBMCs. These receptors originate from a woman aged 45-65 years in good health and CMV-seropositive. The conserved cysteine and the conserved F or W are not part of the CDR3 here. Fields, in order: V gene, J gene, CDR3 protein.

TRBV19	TRBJ1-5	ASSRYRAGNQPQH
TRBV19	TRBJ1-2	ASRSGTGYYGYT
TRBV18	TRBJ1-6	ASSPVREDNSPLH
TRBV4-1	TRBJ2-3	ASSQLIPGTGASTDTQY
TRBV5-6	TRBJ2-5	ASSLGQGRETQY
TRBV11-2	TRBJ2-2	ASSPLNTGELF
TRBV2	TRBJ2-1	ASSERNWQVNEQF
TRBV13	TRBJ2-7	ASSLEIAGGYEQY
TRBV7-7	TRBJ1-1	ASRGHWNTEAF
TRBV9	TRBJ2-2	ASSSGGTGRAGELF
TRBV13	TRBJ2-1	ASRPSRDSAYNEQF
TRBV15	TRBJ2-5	ATSREGTPETQY
TRBV29-1	TRBJ2-1	SAVGGPGSYNEQF
TRBV5-4	TRBJ1-2	ASSPRGDGGYT
TRBV7-9	.	ASSIPGVYEQY
TRBV7-7	TRBJ1-6	ASSTITRGGDNSPLH
TRBV28	TRBJ1-4	ASTPGSATNEKLF
TRBV7-2	TRBJ1-1	ASSLGHTMNTEAF
TRBV5-1	TRBJ2-6	AAAPGSGANVLT
TRBV19	TRBJ1-5	ASKEGGGNQPQH
TRBV5-1	TRBJ1-4	ASSFKQGNAATNEKLF
TRBV29-1	TRBJ2-5	SVERRDSRTGAQY
TRBV9	TRBJ2-1	ASSVEGSGRLTYNEQF
TRBV4-1	TRBJ1-2	ASSQASLNYGYT
TRBV6-1	TRBJ2-7	ASSSGGDEQY
TRBV6-1	TRBJ2-5	ASRHRDRIQETQY
TRBV5-1	TRBJ2-5	ASSPRQGETQY
TRBV19	TRBJ2-7	ATRGQAAYEQY
TRBV5-5	TRBJ2-1	ASSPTGGNEQF
TRBV14	TRBJ1-2	ASSLLGGAGGYT
TRBV5-6	TRBJ2-1	ASRTGLAGYNEQF
TRBV7-9	TRBJ1-1	ASSPQGLGVNTEAF
TRBV2	TRBJ2-2	ASSLQGRTTGELF
TRBV5-1	TRBJ1-2	ASSLAPGARGYT
TRBV7-2	TRBJ1-5	ASSLGAQPQH
TRBV4-2	TRBJ2-7	ASSPIKGREQY
TRBV2	TRBJ1-1	ASSVYSEAF
TRBV7-9	TRBJ2-1	ASSPRQGAVDEQF
TRBV27	TRBJ1-1	ASSSVWGLNTEAF
TRBV6-5	TRBJ1-4	ASSYDRGLEKLF
TRBV28	TRBJ2-4	ASTLSSGGGPKNIQY
TRBV15	TRBJ1-4	ATSLNQGANEKLF
TRBV18	TRBJ2-7	ASSPGQGREQY
TRBV21-1	TRBJ2-4	ASSNQQAKNIQY
TRBV25-1	.	ASSEYRGPTYEQY